This T cell receptor beta chain was sequenced during a study of control samples from healthy donors and cancer patients. Repertoires were generated with immunoSEQ multiplex PCR, while TCRdb's copy carries only in-frame clones and drops some. The table records about 57,000 clones, approximately 89% of them present only once. The CDR3 runs 19 residues. The V gene's germline CDR1 is SGHRS and CDR2 YFSETQ. J was trimmed by 2 bases and V by 0 bases; bases with no gene match: 12. The origin of this receptor is a man aged 25-45 years with colorectal cancer. The specimen was PBMCs. The chain links TRBV5-1 to TRBJ2-1; TRBD2 matches at 9 bases. The CDR3 protein is CASSLAKGGGVNTYNEQFF. CDR3 DNA sequence: TGCGCCAGCAGCTTGGCCAAAGGCGGGGGGGTCAATACCTACAATGAGCAGTTCTTC.